This is a list of T cell receptor beta chains from one sample in a study of blood T cell repertoires in COVID-19. The protocol was immunoSEQ multiplex PCR, while the TCRdb copy is restricted to in-frame clones and leaves out a portion. The repertoire includes approximately 72,000 clones, roughly 87% of them detected once, and about 27% sits in the top ten. The source material was peripheral blood. These receptors were collected from a man aged 45-60 years with acute or convalescent COVID-19. The CDR3 runs from the conserved cysteine through the conserved F or W. Fields, in order: CDR3 protein, CDR3 DNA, clone size, V gene, J gene, D gene. D genes are given only for firm matches. Clone sizes are given selectively: once, few, many, or a class where the clone is expanded.

CASSSGQGNQPQHF	TGTGCCAGCAGTTCGGGACAGGGAAATCAGCCCCAGCATTTT	-	TRBV6-5	TRBJ1-5	TRBD1
CASRWDLKSTQYF	TGTGCCAGCAGATGGGACTTGAAGTCTACGCAGTATTTT	-	TRBV11-1	TRBJ2-3	-
CASSLVPAGARSYNEQFF	TGCGCCAGCAGCTTGGTTCCAGCGGGGGCCCGCTCCTACAATGAGCAGTTCTTC	few	TRBV5-1	TRBJ2-1	TRBD2
CASSERAGSGIQYF	TGTGCCAGCAGTGAAAGAGCCGGATCGGGCATTCAGTACTTC	-	TRBV6-1	TRBJ2-4	-
CASSQARGRNNEQFF	TGTGCCAGCAGCCAAGCCCGGGGTAGAAACAATGAGCAGTTCTTC	-	TRBV3-1/TRBV3-2	TRBJ2-1	-
CASSLPNNSPLHF	TGTGCCAGCAGCTTGCCAAATAATTCACCCCTCCACTTT	-	TRBV5-6	TRBJ1-6	-
CATSRTSGVLETQYF	TGTGCCACCAGCAGGACTAGCGGGGTCCTTGAGACCCAGTACTTC	-	TRBV15	TRBJ2-5	TRBD2
CASSGGVYEQYF	TGTGCCAGCTCCGGGGGGGTCTACGAGCAGTACTTC	-	TRBV18	TRBJ2-7	TRBD2
CASSTDGFQPQHF	TGTGCCAGCAGCACCGACGGGTTTCAGCCCCAGCATTTT	-	TRBV7-9	TRBJ1-5	-
CASSQDRGYNSPLHF	TGCGCCAGCAGCCAGGACAGGGGGTATAATTCACCCCTCCACTTT	-	TRBV4-1	TRBJ1-6	TRBD1
CASSLGAGADIQYF	TGTGCCAGCAGCTTAGGAGCTGGGGCGGACATTCAGTACTTC	-	TRBV7-6	TRBJ2-4	-
CASSQGRYTEAFF	TGTGCCAGCAGCCAGGGGAGGTACACTGAAGCTTTCTTT	-	TRBV3-1/TRBV3-2	TRBJ1-1	-
CASSLGTKDGYTF	TGTGCCAGCAGCTTAGGTACAAAAGATGGCTACACCTTC	-	TRBV7-8	TRBJ1-2	-
CASSLGGGGAVSYNEQFF	TGTGCCAGCAGCTTAGGAGGCGGGGGGGCCGTTTCCTACAATGAGCAGTTCTTC	-	TRBV11-2	TRBJ2-1	TRBD2
CASSWGLAGNQETQYF	TGTGCCAGCAGCTGGGGACTGGCGGGGAACCAAGAGACCCAGTACTTC	few	TRBV7-9	TRBJ2-5	-
CATSDSSSGAYNEQFF	TGTGCCACCAGTGATTCCTCTAGCGGGGCATACAATGAGCAGTTCTTC	-	TRBV24-1	TRBJ2-1	TRBD2
CASSRQGHSSYNEQFF	TGTGCCAGCAGCCGCCAGGGACACAGCTCCTACAATGAGCAGTTCTTC	-	TRBV5-8	TRBJ2-1	-
CASSYSGQGSHEQFF	TGTGCCAGCAGTTACTCGGGACAGGGATCTCATGAGCAGTTCTTC	-	TRBV6-5	TRBJ2-1	TRBD1
CASSLGALAGTETQYF	TGCGCCAGCAGCTTAGGAGCACTAGCGGGAACTGAGACCCAGTACTTC	-	TRBV5-1	TRBJ2-5	TRBD2
CASRQQGGDTEAFF	TGCGCCAGCAGACAACAGGGAGGGGACACTGAAGCTTTCTTT	-	TRBV5-1	TRBJ1-1	-
CASSFQGSSGNTIYF	TGTGCCAGCAGCTTTCAGGGGTCTTCTGGAAACACCATATATTTT	-	TRBV5-8	TRBJ1-3	-
CASWGTVNTEAFF	TGTGCCAGCTGGGGGACAGTTAACACTGAAGCTTTCTTT	-	TRBV27	TRBJ1-1	TRBD1
CASSSTGIGFVQFF	TGTGCCAGCAGCTCGACAGGTATCGGGTTCGTCCAGTTCTTC	-	TRBV7-3	TRBJ2-1	-
CASSHRDRANQPQHF	TGTGCCAGCAGCCATCGGGACAGGGCAAATCAGCCCCAGCATTTT	-	TRBV6-5	TRBJ1-5	TRBD1
CASSVGPSSVNTEAFF	TGTGCCAGCAGCGTAGGTCCGTCCTCCGTGAACACTGAAGCTTTCTTT	-	TRBV9	TRBJ1-1	-
CASSLAQYYEQYF	TGTGCCAGCAGCTTAGCACAGTACTACGAGCAGTACTTC	-	TRBV7-9	TRBJ2-7	-
CAISEQGLYGYTF	TGTGCCATCAGTGAGCAGGGACTCTATGGCTACACCTTC	-	TRBV10-3	TRBJ1-2	-
CASSDSWRGVSYEQYF	TGTGCCAGCAGTGACTCCTGGCGGGGGGTCTCCTACGAGCAGTACTTC	-	TRBV6-4	TRBJ2-7	TRBD2
CASSLGGAEGDEQFF	TGTGCCAGCAGCTTAGGAGGGGCGGAGGGCGATGAGCAGTTCTTC	-	TRBV7-6	TRBJ2-1	-
CASRGTGYSNQPQHF	TGTGCCAGTAGGGGGACAGGGTATAGCAATCAGCCCCAGCATTTT	once	TRBV19	TRBJ1-5	TRBD1
CASSQGARQGTKEKLFF	TGCGCCAGCAGCCAAGGGGCCCGACAGGGCACCAAGGAAAAACTGTTTTTT	-	TRBV4-1	TRBJ1-4	TRBD1
CASSELSGGALETQYF	TGTGCCAGCAGTGAACTTAGCGGGGGGGCCTTAGAGACCCAGTACTTC	-	TRBV6-1	TRBJ2-5	TRBD2
CASSPRRGGRNTGELFF	TGTGCCAGCAGCCCAAGGCGCGGGGGCAGGAACACCGGGGAGCTGTTTTTT	-	TRBV11-3	TRBJ2-2	-
CASSSPGLAFNEQFF	TGTGCCAGCAGCTCCCCGGGACTAGCGTTCAATGAGCAGTTCTTC	-	TRBV7-3	TRBJ2-1	TRBD2
CASSPWDRDYEQYF	TGTGCCAGCAGCCCTTGGGACAGGGACTACGAGCAGTACTTC	-	TRBV3-1/TRBV3-2	TRBJ2-7	TRBD1
CASRTQGETQYF	TGTGCCAGCAGGACTCAGGGGGAGACCCAGTACTTC	-	TRBV6-5	TRBJ2-5	-
CASNQPPEETQYF	TGTGCCAGCAACCAACCTCCGGAAGAGACCCAGTACTTC	-	TRBV7-9	TRBJ2-5	-
CASSVEYRVRYEQYF	TGTGCCAGCAGCGTAGAATACAGGGTTCGCTACGAGCAGTACTTC	-	TRBV9	TRBJ2-7	-
CAISERQNHEQFF	TGTGCCATCAGCGAACGACAGAACCATGAGCAGTTCTTC	-	TRBV10-3	TRBJ2-1	-
CASSRGGGTGAYEQYF	TGCGCCAGCAGCCGGGGGGGCGGGACAGGGGCCTACGAGCAGTACTTC	-	TRBV5-1	TRBJ2-7	TRBD1
CASKVRTEYNEQFF	TGCGCCAGCAAGGTCCGGACAGAGTACAATGAGCAGTTCTTC	once	TRBV5-1	TRBJ2-1	-
CASTWTGGEYEQYF	TGTGCCAGCACTTGGACAGGGGGCGAATACGAGCAGTACTTC	once	TRBV6-5	TRBJ2-7	TRBD1
CASSMAGGREQFF	TGTGCCAGTAGTATGGCCGGCGGCCGTGAGCAGTTCTTC	-	TRBV19	TRBJ2-1	-
CASSLDGVAETQYF	TGCGCCAGCAGCTTGGACGGGGTTGCAGAGACCCAGTACTTC	-	TRBV5-1	TRBJ2-5	-
CASSLAGGTGYEQYF	TGTGCCAGCAGCTTGGCAGGGGGGACAGGGTACGAGCAGTACTTC	-	TRBV5-6	TRBJ2-7	TRBD1
CASRQKHNSPLHF	TGTGCCAGCAGACAGAAACATAATTCACCCCTCCACTTT	few	TRBV12-3/TRBV12-4	TRBJ1-6	-
CASSPGGAGRPLDTQYF	TGTGCCAGCAGCCCCGGGGGGGCGGGGCGCCCCCTTGATACGCAGTATTTT	-	TRBV7-2	TRBJ2-3	TRBD2
CASSPGRTSGGGETQYF	TGCGCCAGCAGCCCTGGTCGGACTAGCGGGGGTGGGGAGACCCAGTACTTC	-	TRBV4-1	TRBJ2-5	TRBD2
CASSEGQGVYEQYF	TGTGCCAGCAGCGAGGGACAGGGGGTCTACGAGCAGTACTTC	once	TRBV9	TRBJ2-7	TRBD1
CASSLGQGNSYEQYF	TGCGCCAGCAGCTTGGGACAGGGCAATTCCTACGAGCAGTACTTC	-	TRBV5-1	TRBJ2-7	TRBD1
CASHTGDSNQPQHF	TGTGCCAGCCACACAGGGGATAGCAATCAGCCCCAGCATTTT	medium-sized	TRBV10-3	TRBJ1-5	TRBD1
CASNPLTSGSYEQYF	TGTGCCAGCAATCCACTTACGAGCGGAAGCTACGAGCAGTACTTC	-	TRBV6-5	TRBJ2-7	-
CASSRGVPTYEQYF	TGTGCCAGCAGCCGGGGGGTTCCAACCTACGAGCAGTACTTC	-	TRBV3-1/TRBV3-2	TRBJ2-7	-
CASSPRGPYEQYF	TGTGCCAGCAGCCCGCGGGGCCCCTACGAGCAGTACTTC	-	TRBV7-9	TRBJ2-7	-
CASVGGGEQFF	TGTGCCAGTGTCGGTGGCGGTGAGCAGTTCTTC	-	TRBV19	TRBJ2-1	-
CASSEDYSPLHF	TGCGCCAGCAGTGAGGACTATTCACCCCTCCACTTT	few	TRBV10-1	TRBJ1-6	-
CASSQGAGAVYEQYF	TGTGCCAGCAGCCAAGGTGCGGGGGCTGTTTACGAGCAGTACTTC	-	TRBV3-1/TRBV3-2	TRBJ2-7	-
CASSYPLGTSGANEQFF	TGTGCCAGCAGTTATCCCCTCGGGACTAGCGGGGCTAATGAGCAGTTCTTC	-	TRBV28	TRBJ2-1	TRBD2
CASSLWGTASNQPQHF	TGTGCCAGCAGTTTATGGGGGACAGCTAGCAATCAGCCCCAGCATTTT	once	TRBV27	TRBJ1-5	TRBD1